One and the same sample provided the 9 T cell receptor beta chains below, sequenced in a study of control samples from healthy donors and cancer patients (TCRdb year 2020). Libraries were prepared through the immunoSEQ multiplex PCR assay. Sourced from immuneACCESS, this table was stored by TCRdb with only in-frame sequences that have V and J called. A share of the clones is absent; for the studies checked, an unresolved V gene accounts for under half, and the remainder has no known explanation. This sample has 45,000 or so clones in its table, and roughly 90% of those were observed once. The top ten clonotypes cover around 23% of the sample. The specimen sequenced was PBMCs. These receptors were collected from a woman aged 40 to 50 with head and neck cancer.

This clone was detected once. The V and J genes are TRBV6-5 and TRBJ1-2; unclear D gene. The germline V gene has CDR1 MNHEY and CDR2 SVGAGI. The V end lost 6 bases, the J end lost 5 bases, and 16 bases lay between the germline ends. This CDR3 has 14 amino acids. The DNA of the CDR3 is TGTGCCAGCAGCCCGGCCCAGGCCCGTTATGGCTACACCTTC. As protein: CASSPAQARYGYTF.

The genes are TRBV14 and TRBJ2-2, with TRBD1 matching over 10 bases. V trimming: 0 bases; J trimming: 5 bases; junction bases outside the gene matches: 3. Germline CDR1 SGHDN, CDR2 FVKESK. The CDR3 consists of 16 residues. The DNA of the CDR3 is TGTGCCAGCAGCCAAGAAACGGGACAGGGGACCGGGGAGCTGTTTTTT. It is translated as CASSQETGQGTGELFF.

This rearrangement joins TRBV6-6 to TRBJ1-2; tentatively, D is TRBD1 (5 bases). Germline V gene sequence: CDR1 MNHNY, CDR2 SVGAGI (reference sequence). V was clipped by 7 bases and J by 7 bases, with 16 bases between them. The CDR3 length is 13 residues. The CDR3 DNA is TGTGCCAGCACCGAGACAGTAGTTATTGGCTACACCTTC. Its protein is CASTETVVIGYTF.

CDR3 sequence reads: CASSRRDLRDGYTF. As DNA, the CDR3 is TGTGCCAGCAGCCGCCGGGACCTTCGGGATGGCTACACCTTC. This chain links TRBV3-1 (or the pseudogene TRBV3-2) with TRBJ1-2; the D gene is possibly TRBD1 (5 bases). CDR3 size: 14 residues. V gave up 4 bases and J gave up 6 bases, with 15 bases separating them. The germline CDR1 and CDR2 sequences are LGHDT and YNNKEL (reference sequence).

This clone has a single count. The chain carries TRBV6-4 and TRBJ1-4; D is possibly TRBD1 (6 bases). Looked up from germline, CDR1 is MRHNA and CDR2 is SNTAGT. Trimming removed 6 bases from V and 6 bases from J, with 17 bases in between. The CDR3 runs 15 residues. The CDR3 nucleotides are TGTGCCAGCAGCCGAAAGAGGGGGTCGGATGAAAAACTGTTTTTT. This translates into CASSRKRGSDEKLFF.

The chain couples TRBV10-3 to TRBJ1-1; the match to TRBD1 covers 8 bases. The CDR3 consists of 13 residues. CDR1 and CDR2 from the germline V gene are ENHRY and SYGVKD. Unmatched junction bases numbered 11, after V lost 11 bases and J lost 6 bases. CDR3 protein: CAARTGRGAEAFF. For the CDR3, the DNA is TGTGCCGCCCGGACAGGGAGGGGAGCTGAAGCTTTCTTT.

This clone was found once. The chain carries TRBV11-1 and TRBJ2-1; a possible D gene is TRBD2 (6 bases). V was shortened by 5 bases and J by 8 bases, with 13 bases between the two germline ends. The germline gives CDR1 SGHAT, CDR2 FQDESV (reference sequence). The CDR3 is 13 residues long. The CDR3 sequence is CASSVWTGDEQFF. As DNA, the CDR3 is TGTGCCAGCAGCGTCTGGACGGGGGATGAGCAGTTCTTC.

DNA of the CDR3: TGTGCCAGCAGCTTCACAGGGGAGAACTATGGCTACACCTTC. Translating gives CASSFTGENYGYTF. This chain joins TRBV5-5 and TRBJ1-2, with 7 bases that match TRBD1. This CDR3 is built from 14 residues. V trimming: 2 bases; J trimming: 2 bases; junction bases outside the gene matches: 3. Germline V lookup: CDR1 SGHKS, CDR2 YYEKEE (reference sequence). The entire variable domain, with the rest obtained from reference TRBV5-5 and TRBJ1-2, is as follows: DAGVTQSPTHLIKTRGQQVTLRCSPISGHKSVSWYQQVLGQGPQFIFQYYEKEERGRGNFPDRFSARQFPNYSSELNVNALLLGDSALYLCASSFTGENYGYTFGSGTRLTVV.

This chain links TRBV19 with TRBJ1-2; D is unresolved. V lost 4 bases, J lost 1 base, and 7 bases lay in between. This CDR3 contains 13 residues. Germline V gives CDR1 LNHDA, CDR2 SQIVND (reference sequence). Here the CDR3 DNA reads TGTGCCAGTAGTAGAGAGGGTAACTATGGCTACACCTTC. Translation gives CASSREGNYGYTF.